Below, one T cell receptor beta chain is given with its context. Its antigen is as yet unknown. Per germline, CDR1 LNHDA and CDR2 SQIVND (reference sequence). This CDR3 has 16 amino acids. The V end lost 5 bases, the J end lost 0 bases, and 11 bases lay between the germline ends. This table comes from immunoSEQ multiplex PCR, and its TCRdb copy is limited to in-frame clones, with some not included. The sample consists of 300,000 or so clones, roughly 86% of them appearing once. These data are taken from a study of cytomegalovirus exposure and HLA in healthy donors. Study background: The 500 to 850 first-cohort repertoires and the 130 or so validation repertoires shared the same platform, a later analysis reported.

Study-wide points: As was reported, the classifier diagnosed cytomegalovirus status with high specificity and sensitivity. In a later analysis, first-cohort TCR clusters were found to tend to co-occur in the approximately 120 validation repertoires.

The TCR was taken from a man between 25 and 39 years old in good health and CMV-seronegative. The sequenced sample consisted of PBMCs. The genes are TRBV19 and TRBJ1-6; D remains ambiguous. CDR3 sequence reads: CASSLDSSSYNSPLHF. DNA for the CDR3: TGTGCCAGTAGTCTGGACTCGAGCTCCTATAATTCACCCCTCCACTTT. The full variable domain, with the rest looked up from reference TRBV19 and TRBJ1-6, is DGGITQSPKYLFRKEGQNVTLSCEQNLNHDAMYWYRQDPGQGLRLIYYSQIVNDFQKGDIAEGYSVSREKKESFPLTVTSAQKNPTAFYLCASSLDSSSYNSPLHFGNGTRLTVT.